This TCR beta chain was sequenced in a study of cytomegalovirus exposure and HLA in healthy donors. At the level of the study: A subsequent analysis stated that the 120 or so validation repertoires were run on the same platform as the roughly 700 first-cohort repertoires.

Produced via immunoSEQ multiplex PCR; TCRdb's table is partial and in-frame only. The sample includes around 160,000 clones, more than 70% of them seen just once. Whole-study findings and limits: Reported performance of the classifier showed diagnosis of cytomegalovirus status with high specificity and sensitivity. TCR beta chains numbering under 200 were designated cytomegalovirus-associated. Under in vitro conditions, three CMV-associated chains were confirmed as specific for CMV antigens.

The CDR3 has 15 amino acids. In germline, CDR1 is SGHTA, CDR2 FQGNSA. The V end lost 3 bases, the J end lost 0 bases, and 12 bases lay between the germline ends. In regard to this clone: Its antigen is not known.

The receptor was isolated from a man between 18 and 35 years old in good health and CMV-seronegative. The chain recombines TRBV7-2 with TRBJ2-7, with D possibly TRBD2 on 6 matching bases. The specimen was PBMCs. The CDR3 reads CASSLAGSFSYEQYF. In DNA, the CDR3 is TGTGCCAGCAGCTTGGCGGGGTCATTCTCCTACGAGCAGTACTTC.